These 27 T cell receptor beta chains share one sample of origin, sequenced in a study of blood T cell repertoires in COVID-19. Some clones are missing from TCRdb's copy, which holds only in-frame ones; the method was immunoSEQ multiplex PCR. Of 120,000 to 150,000 clones listed, 70% to 90% are singletons. The specimen was peripheral blood. These receptors originate from a man in his sixties with active or convalescent COVID-19.

The chain carries TRBV29-1 and TRBJ2-5, with D perhaps TRBD2 (6 bases). V was cut by 7 bases and J by 4 bases, with 10 bases left in between. The CDR3 runs to 11 residues. The germline gives CDR1 SQVTM, CDR2 ANQGSEA. This CDR3 reads CSAGSRETQYF. CDR3 coding DNA: TGCAGCGCCGGGAGCAGAGAGACCCAGTACTTC.

The chain joins TRBV5-1 to TRBJ2-1; 10 positions agree with TRBD2. With V trimmed by 0 bases and J by 5 bases, 2 bases remained unmatched. Germline lookup yields CDR1 SGHRS and CDR2 YFSETQ. The length of the CDR3 is 15 residues. CDR3 nucleotide sequence: TGCGCCAGCAGCTTGGGGCTAGCGGGGGACAATGAGCAGTTCTTC. Its protein product is CASSLGLAGDNEQFF.

This sequence joins TRBV4-3 and TRBJ1-4; D is ambiguous. The CDR3 has 15 amino acids. CDR1 and CDR2 (germline): LGHNA, YSLEER. V was pared by 6 bases and J by 0 bases, with 11 bases between. This chain's CDR3 is CASRGRLATNEKLFF. For the CDR3, the DNA is TGCGCCAGCAGGGGCAGGCTTGCAACTAATGAAAAACTGTTTTTT.

V and J are TRBV30 and TRBJ2-7; a weak D match, TRBD1 (6 bases). The CDR3 is 12 residues long. Looked up from germline, CDR1 is GTSNPN and CDR2 is SVGIG (reference sequence). Deletions cut 1 base from V and 3 bases from J, with 7 bases between. The CDR3 sequence: CAWSEGGYEQYF. The CDR3 nucleotides read TGTGCCTGGAGTGAAGGGGGCTACGAGCAGTACTTC.

The V call is TRBV18, the J call TRBJ2-5; tentative D call: TRBD2 (5 bases). This CDR3 has 14 residues. Germline assignment: CDR1 KGHSH and CDR2 LQKENI. The V end lost 0 bases, the J end lost 7 bases, and 12 bases lay between the germline ends. CDR3 DNA: TGTGCCAGCTCACCACCCCAAGCGGAAGGGACCCAGTACTTC. Translated, it gives CASSPPQAEGTQYF.

V and J are TRBV2 and TRBJ2-7; 10 bases agree with TRBD1. Per the germline V gene, CDR1 is SNHLY and CDR2 is FYNNEI. The CDR3 loop spans 12 amino acids. V lost 8 bases and J lost 5; bases outside the gene matches: 3. The CDR3, as DNA: TGTGCCAGCCGGGACAGGGGCGACGAGCAGTACTTC. Residues: CASRDRGDEQYF.

The chain recombines TRBV28 with TRBJ2-5, with 9 positions matching TRBD2. CDR1 and CDR2 (germline): MDHEN, SYDVKM. The CDR3 totals 15 residues. V lost 6 bases to trimming and J lost 3 bases; unmatched junction nucleotides: 8. This chain's CDR3 is CASRGASGKEETQYF. CDR3 bases: TGTGCCAGCAGAGGGGCTAGCGGGAAAGAAGAGACCCAGTACTTC.

V is TRBV21-1 and J is TRBJ1-1. TRBV21-1 is a listed pseudogene. The CDR3 is 15 residues long. The DNA for the CDR3 is TGTGCCAGCAGCAATAGCGGCAGGGAGCCGACTGAAGCTTTCTTT. Translated, it gives CASSNSGREPTEAFF.

The chain employs TRBV28 and TRBJ1-5; 10 bases agree with TRBD1. Germline assignment: CDR1 MDHEN and CDR2 SYDVKM. The V and J ends lost 3 bases and 3 bases, in that order; junction bases with no gene match: 5. This CDR3 is 16 amino acids long. CDR3 sequence: CASSLRTGGSNQPQHF. The CDR3 nucleotides are TGTGCCAGCAGTTTGCGGACAGGGGGGTCCAATCAGCCCCAGCATTTT.

The V and J genes are TRBV21-1 and TRBJ2-7; the table's D call, TRBD1, has no DNA check behind it. TRBV21-1 is classified as a pseudogene. This CDR3 has 14 residues. CDR3 in amino acids: CASSRRTGRYEQYF. As DNA, the CDR3 is TGTGCCAGCAGCCGCCGGACAGGGAGGTACGAGCAGTACTTC.

The V and J genes are TRBV7-2 and TRBJ2-7; 10 bases agree with TRBD1. Germline-derived CDR1 and CDR2 are SGHTA and FQGNSA. CDR3 length: 15 amino acids. V was clipped by 1 base and J by 3 bases; unmatched bases: 3. This CDR3 reads CASSLVGTGDYEQYF. The CDR3 coding sequence is TGTGCCAGCAGCTTAGTTGGGACAGGGGACTACGAGCAGTACTTC.

The chain employs TRBV27 and TRBJ2-6, with D possibly matching TRBD2 (6 bases). V dropped 6 bases and J dropped 0 bases, with 9 bases sitting between them. CDR3 length: 15 amino acids. Germline CDR1 reads MNHEY; CDR2 reads SMNVEV (reference sequence). The CDR3 loop reads CASRRGNSGANVLTF. Here the CDR3 DNA reads TGTGCCAGCAGACGGGGGAACTCTGGGGCCAACGTCCTGACTTTC.

This chain connects TRBV6-5 to TRBJ2-5; D possibly corresponds to TRBD1 (6 bases). Trimming left V 10 bases short and J 7 bases short, with 22 bases between. CDR3 size: 14 residues. CDR1 and CDR2 (germline): MNHEY, SVGAGI. The CDR3 spells CATRKSGALRTQYF. In DNA, the CDR3 is TGTGCCACCCGAAAGTCAGGGGCCCTTCGGACCCAGTACTTC.

This rearrangement joins TRBV25-1 to TRBJ2-7; possible D gene TRBD1, 5 bases. V was pared by 3 bases and J by 3 bases, with 15 bases between. CDR1 is MGHDK, CDR2 SYGVNS, per germline. The CDR3 sequence is 15 residues long. The CDR3 spells CASSDPRARDYEQYF. In DNA form, the CDR3 reads TGTGCCAGCAGTGATCCCAGGGCAAGGGACTACGAGCAGTACTTC.

The genes are TRBV7-6 and TRBJ2-6, with D hard to call. Trimming pared 1 base from V and 3 bases from J, leaving 10 bases between. The CDR3 has 16 amino acids. Germline-derived CDR1 and CDR2 are SGHVS and FNYEAQ. The CDR3 sequence is CASSLVGGRGANVLTF. CDR3 sequence (DNA): TGTGCCAGCAGCTTAGTTGGTGGGCGTGGGGCCAACGTCCTGACTTTC.

This rearrangement joins TRBV11-2 to TRBJ1-1, with unresolved D. The CDR3 runs to 11 residues. In germline, CDR1 is SGHAT, CDR2 FQNNGV. V lost 6 bases and J 4 bases, leaving 6 bases between the germline ends. As DNA, the CDR3 is TGTGCCAGCAGTTCCAGCACTGAAGCTTTCTTT. Translated, it gives CASSSSTEAFF.

The V and J genes are TRBV10-3 and TRBJ1-4, with a possible D match to TRBD1 (6 bases). Per the germline V gene, CDR1 is ENHRY and CDR2 is SYGVKD. CDR3 length: 13 amino acids. Trimming removed 9 bases at V and 2 bases at J, with 10 bases between. CDR3 DNA sequence: TGTGCCATGCGGGGGGCGACTAATGAAAAACTGTTTTTT. This translates into CAMRGATNEKLFF.

This clone was recorded once. CDR3: CSGSSGPYEQYF. CDR3 nucleotide sequence: TGCAGCGGTTCTAGCGGACCTTACGAGCAGTACTTC. The V call is TRBV29-1, the J call TRBJ2-7; 7 positions agree with TRBD2. Losses at the gene ends were 7 bases for V and 4 bases for J; bases not matched to a gene: 7. CDR3 length: 12 amino acids. Germline loops: CDR1 SQVTM, CDR2 ANQGSEA.

The chain combines TRBV24-1 with TRBJ2-1; a weak D match, TRBD2 (5 bases). The CDR3 length is 15 residues. Germline V gene data show CDR1 as KGHDR and CDR2 as SFDVKD. V was trimmed by 7 bases and J by 0 bases, leaving 12 bases between them. In DNA, the CDR3 is TGTGCCACCAGGGGAGATGGCGGCTCCTACAATGAGCAGTTCTTC. This sequence encodes CATRGDGGSYNEQFF.

This clone was observed many times. The chain has TRBV19 and TRBJ2-5; 8 nucleotides line up with TRBD1. The CDR3 has 14 residues. Germline assignment: CDR1 LNHDA and CDR2 SQIVND (reference sequence). The V and J ends lost 4 bases and 6 bases, in that order; junction bases with no gene match: 7. The CDR3 bases are TGTGCCAGTAGTACAGGACAGGGTTCGCAGACCCAGTACTTC. Protein: CASSTGQGSQTQYF.

The gene calls are TRBV5-6 and TRBJ2-1; the match to TRBD2 covers 7 bases. V was clipped by 5 bases and J by 9 bases; unmatched bases: 14. Per the germline V gene, CDR1 is SGHDT and CDR2 is YYEEEE. This CDR3 region has 15 residues. CDR3 amino acids: CASSSRWRGYGEQFF. The CDR3 coding sequence is TGTGCCAGCAGTTCACGTTGGCGGGGGTACGGTGAGCAGTTCTTC.

This clone was observed a few times. V usage is TRBV28 and J usage is TRBJ1-5, with 8 positions matching TRBD1. There are 15 residues in the CDR3. Germline CDR1 MDHEN, CDR2 SYDVKM. V was clipped by 1 base and J by 5 bases; unmatched bases: 4. For the CDR3, the DNA is TGTGCCAGCAGTTTATTAACGACAGGGGATCAGCCCCAGCATTTT. Encoded protein: CASSLLTTGDQPQHF.

This rearrangement joins TRBV4-2 to TRBJ2-2, with a tentative D call TRBD2 (7 bases). Between the trimmed V and J ends, which lost 4 bases and 5 bases, there was a span of 20 bases. There are 17 residues in the CDR3. CDR1 LGHNA and CDR2 YNFKEQ come from the germline V gene. CDR3 nucleotides: TGTGCCAGCAGCCGATCAGGTGGGGGGGGCCGGACCGGGGAGCTGTTTTTT. Encoded protein: CASSRSGGGGRTGELFF.

The rearrangement uses TRBV29-1 and TRBJ2-1; 7 nucleotides line up with TRBD2. The CDR3 loop spans 12 amino acids. The germline CDR1 and CDR2 sequences are SQVTM and ANQGSEA. V lost 8 bases, J lost 6 bases, and 7 bases stayed unmatched. The CDR3 reads CSTSGLRNEQFF. The CDR3 coding sequence is TGCAGCACCTCGGGACTACGCAATGAGCAGTTCTTC.

The chain joins TRBV28 to TRBJ1-1; D is undetermined. Trimming cost V 5 bases and J 0 bases, with 10 bases left between them. Germline V CDR1 and CDR2: MDHEN, SYDVKM. The length of the CDR3 is 14 residues. Here the CDR3 reads CASSGAPVNTEAFF. The CDR3, as DNA: TGTGCCAGCAGTGGAGCACCGGTGAACACTGAAGCTTTCTTT.

The DNA for the CDR3 is TGTGCCAGCAGTGTTGAGCCCTACAATGAGCAGTTCTTC. Protein: CASSVEPYNEQFF. The V call is TRBV6-4, the J call TRBJ2-1; D is uncertain. Trimming took 4 bases from V and 2 from J, leaving 6 bases between them. The CDR3 runs to 13 residues. Germline V gene sequence: CDR1 MRHNA, CDR2 SNTAGT.

The rearrangement uses TRBV6-2 or TRBV6-3 and TRBJ2-5; 8 nucleotides match TRBD2. The CDR3 consists of 15 residues. V shed 5 bases, J shed 5 bases, and the junction held 10 bases outside the gene matches. Germline-derived CDR1 and CDR2 are MNHEY and SVGEGT. CDR3 in DNA: TGTGCCAGCAGTAATCCTCGGGAGGGCCGGGAGACCCAGTACTTC. It translates to CASSNPREGRETQYF.